One and the same sample provided the 4 T cell receptor beta chains below, sequenced in a study of T cell clonality in common variable immunodeficiency (dated by TCRdb to the mid-2010s). No antigen has been assigned to these receptors. Broad study findings and their caveats: CVID TCRbeta sequences were reported to have fewer deletions and N-nucleotide insertions and to lack highly modified clones with 13 or more V deletions.

The method was the immunoSEQ multiplex PCR assay. Not all clones reach the TCRdb copy of this immuneACCESS table, which keeps in-frame sequences only. Checked studies attribute under half of the gap to unresolved V genes and leave the rest unexplained. This sample was tabulated with about 34,000 clones, among which there are no singletons. The top ten clones comprise 25% to 30% of the sample. The sequenced sample was peripheral blood mononuclear cells. The source of these receptors is a human donor with common variable immunodeficiency.

Of note for this clone: The CDR3 end falls 3 residues outside the read, so it is completed with the germline J gene. The chain combines TRBV7-2 with TRBJ2-5; D perhaps matches TRBD2 (5 bases). Germline-derived CDR1 and CDR2 are SGHTA and FQGNSA. Trimming cost V 5 bases and J 7 bases, with 14 bases left between them. The length of the CDR3 is 13 residues. Here the CDR3 reads CASSTRGLGTQYF. The CDR3 DNA, read in part, is TGTGCCAGCAGCACTAGAGGTCTGGGGACC.

This clone was seen at least ten times. CDR3 sequence: CASSPGLAFSNEQFF. The DNA read from the CDR3 is TGCGCCAGCAGCCCGGGACTAGCTTTTTCCAATGAG. V and J are TRBV4-1 and TRBJ2-1; 9 positions match TRBD2. With the read ending 3 residues before the CDR3 end, the germline J gene is used to fill in that end. Looked up from germline, CDR1 is MGHRA and CDR2 is YSYEKL. V shed 4 bases, J shed 6 bases, and the junction held 7 bases outside the gene matches. The length of the CDR3 is 15 residues.

On this clone: The CDR3 end lies 3 residues beyond the end of the read and is filled in from the germline J gene. The chain joins TRBV18 to TRBJ1-6, with D possibly being TRBD1 (6 bases). Deletions cut 3 bases from V and 6 bases from J, with 12 bases between. In germline, CDR1 is KGHSH, CDR2 LQKENI. This CDR3 spans 15 amino acids. CDR3 DNA, as far as it was read: TGTGCCAGCTCACCTAACGACAGGACTAATTCACCC. Its protein product is CASSPNDRTNSP. The CDR3 as a whole reads CASSPNDRTNSPLHF.

Concerning this clone itself: The read stops 3 residues short of the end of the CDR3; the missing end is completed from the germline J gene. This chain connects TRBV5-6 to TRBJ1-2, with 7 bases identical to TRBD1. This CDR3 contains 12 residues. CDR1 is SGHDT and CDR2 is YYEEEE in the germline V gene. CDR3 DNA (partial): TGTGCCAGCAGCCCAGGACAGGAAGGC. It translates to CASSPGQEG. The entire CDR3 sequence reads CASSPGQEGYTF.